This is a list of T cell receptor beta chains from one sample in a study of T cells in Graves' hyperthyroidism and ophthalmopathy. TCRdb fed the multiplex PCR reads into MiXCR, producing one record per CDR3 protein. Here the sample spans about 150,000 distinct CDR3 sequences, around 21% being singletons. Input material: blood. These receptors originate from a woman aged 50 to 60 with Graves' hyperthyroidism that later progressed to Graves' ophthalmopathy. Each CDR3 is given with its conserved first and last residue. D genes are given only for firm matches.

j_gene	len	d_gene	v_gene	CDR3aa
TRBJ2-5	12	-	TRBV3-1	CASSQNGVVWNF
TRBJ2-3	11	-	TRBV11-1	CASGGQHTQYF
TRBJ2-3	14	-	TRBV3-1	CASSLRQGGDTQYF
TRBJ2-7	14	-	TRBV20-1	CSARDLRWGYEQYF
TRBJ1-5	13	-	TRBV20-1	CSATQSSNQPQHF
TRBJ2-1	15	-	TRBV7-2	CASSLGGISYNEQFF
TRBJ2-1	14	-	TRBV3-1	CASSPSQRHNEQFF
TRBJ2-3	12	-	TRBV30	CAWRWSTDTQYF
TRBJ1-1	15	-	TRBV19	CASTDSSHSNTEAFF
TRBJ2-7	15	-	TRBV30	CAWSPPVWGAYEQYF
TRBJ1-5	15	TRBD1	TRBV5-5	CASSPGQTSNQPQHF
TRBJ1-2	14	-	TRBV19	CAKKGRGSWYGYTF
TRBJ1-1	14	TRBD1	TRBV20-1	CSAQGQGSGSEAFF